This passage covers 17 T cell receptor beta chains from one sample sequenced in a study of graft-versus-host responses after intestinal transplantation. This table comes from immunoSEQ multiplex PCR, and its TCRdb copy is limited to in-frame clones, with some not included. This table holds roughly 10,000 clones, roughly 31% found once. Source: alloreactive CD4+ T cells from a mixed lymphocyte reaction culture, taken before transplantation. Subset noted: CFSE-low proliferating T cells sorted from roughly six-day pre-transplant mixed lymphocyte reaction (GvH or HvG direction). Receptors originate from a human patient who was an organ donor for intestinal transplantation.

J is TRBJ2-1 and V is TRBV5-3; 14 bases agree with TRBD2. TRBV5-3 qualifies as an ORF whose function is uncertain. The CDR3 covers 16 residues. With V trimmed by 5 bases and J by 9 bases, 10 bases remained unmatched. CDR3 sequence reads: CARSYGLAGGKGEQFF. The CDR3 DNA sequence: TGTGCCAGAAGTTACGGACTAGCGGGGGGAAAGGGTGAGCAGTTCTTC.

In this sample, this clone turned up a few times. This chain joins TRBV5-1 and TRBJ2-3; D might be TRBD2 (5 bases). Trimming stripped 0 bases from V and 1 base from J, with 12 bases between. The germline gives CDR1 SGHRS, CDR2 YFSETQ. This CDR3 has 16 residues. CDR3 sequence (DNA): TGCGCCAGCAGCTTGGTTTTCCGGGGAGGCACAGATACGCAGTATTTT. Translation: CASSLVFRGGTDTQYF.

The V and J genes are TRBV19 and TRBJ2-3, with 9 bases that match TRBD1. Germline assignment: CDR1 LNHDA and CDR2 SQIVND (reference sequence). This CDR3 is 15 amino acids long. After removal of 5 bases from V and 5 bases from J, the junction contained 8 bases not matched to a gene. CDR3 protein: CASSLQQGAGDTQYF. The CDR3 region has the DNA TGTGCCAGTAGTCTCCAACAGGGGGCCGGAGATACGCAGTATTTT.

This clone was recorded a few times. The chain recombines TRBV10-1 with TRBJ2-1; a possible D gene is TRBD2 (6 bases). Germline V gene sequence: CDR1 WNHNN, CDR2 SYGVQD (reference sequence). V was clipped by 3 bases and J by 5 bases, with 17 bases between them. The CDR3 contains 16 residues. Here the CDR3 DNA reads TGCGCCAGCAGTGACTTGCGGGGAGGTTGGGACAATGAGCAGTTCTTC. It codes for CASSDLRGGWDNEQFF.

CDR3 nucleotide sequence: TGTGCCAGCAGTTACGGGGGACAGGAACGTGGCTACACCTTC. Protein sequence: CASSYGGQERGYTF. The V and J genes are TRBV6-5 and TRBJ1-2; 8 bases line up with TRBD1. V gave up 2 bases and J gave up 7 bases; unmatched junction bases: 6. CDR1 and CDR2 (germline): MNHEY, SVGAGI. The CDR3 totals 14 residues.

This chain connects TRBV11-3 to TRBJ2-3; the D gene is possibly TRBD2 (5 bases). V gave up 1 base and J gave up 0 bases, with 17 bases separating them. This CDR3 has 18 amino acids. Germline V CDR1 and CDR2: SGHNT, YENEEA. In DNA form, the CDR3 reads TGTGCCAGCAGCTTAGTTCTCGACTACCTCTTCAGCACAGATACGCAGTATTTT. Translated, it gives CASSLVLDYLFSTDTQYF.

V usage is TRBV2 and J usage is TRBJ2-1, with TRBD2 matching 9 bases. The CDR3 spans 13 residues. Germline CDR1 SNHLY, CDR2 FYNNEI. The ends lost 10 bases at V and 7 bases at J; junction bases unmatched: 8. The DNA of the CDR3 is TGTGCCAACCGAATTAGCGGGGGAAATGAGCAGTTCTTC. Residues: CANRISGGNEQFF.

By share, this clone ranks as medium-sized. This chain joins TRBV9 and TRBJ1-1, with a possible D match to TRBD1 (6 bases). Trimming shortened V by 3 bases and J by 4 bases, and 10 bases separated the two germline ends. Germline lookup yields CDR1 SGDLS and CDR2 YYNGEE. CDR3 length equals 13 residues. The CDR3 is CASSEGQATEAFF. The CDR3 nucleotides are TGTGCCAGCAGCGAGGGACAAGCCACTGAAGCTTTCTTT.

This clone was counted a few times. V gene TRBV18 combines with J gene TRBJ1-2, with unresolved D. V was cut by 3 bases and J by 6 bases, with 20 bases left in between. The germline CDR1 and CDR2 sequences are KGHSH and LQKENI. The CDR3 is 16 amino acids. The DNA of the CDR3 is TGTGCCAGCTCACCGCTAAACGAGGAGGGATTGCATGGCTACACCTTC. Translating it yields CASSPLNEEGLHGYTF.

V gene TRBV28 combines with J gene TRBJ1-2, with a tentative D call TRBD1 (6 bases). This CDR3 contains 15 residues. Between the trimmed V and J ends, which lost 3 bases and 4 bases, there was a span of 15 bases. CDR1 and CDR2 (germline): MDHEN, SYDVKM. The CDR3 coding sequence is TGTGCCAGCAGTTTCCTCCCGGGGGCTAGCTATGGCTACACCTTC. Translated, it gives CASSFLPGASYGYTF.

In its sample, this clone was seen a few times. The rearrangement uses TRBV27 and TRBJ2-1; weak D call: TRBD2 (7 bases). CDR3 length: 16 amino acids. The V gene lost 4 bases and the J gene lost 6 bases, with 19 bases spanning the gap. Germline lookup yields CDR1 MNHEY and CDR2 SMNVEV (reference sequence). The CDR3 protein is CASSSLLRGAFNEQFF. The CDR3 nucleotides read TGTGCCAGCAGTTCCCTTCTTCGGGGGGCCTTCAATGAGCAGTTCTTC.

The table lists this clone with a count of one. The CDR3 DNA is TGTGCCATCAGTGAGAGGACTAACACAGATACGCAGTATTTT. It translates to CAISERTNTDTQYF. The V gene is TRBV10-3, the J gene TRBJ2-3, with D maybe TRBD2 (6 bases). This CDR3 has 14 amino acids. The germline CDR1 and CDR2 sequences are ENHRY and SYGVKD. The V gene lost 2 bases and the J gene lost 2 bases, with 8 bases spanning the gap.

The chain has TRBV11-2 and TRBJ2-7, with 7 bases matching TRBD2. V was clipped by 5 bases and J by 6 bases; unmatched bases: 7. The germline V gene has CDR1 SGHAT and CDR2 FQNNGV. The CDR3 sequence is 13 residues long. The CDR3 protein is CASSPLGEGEQYF. Here the CDR3 DNA reads TGTGCCAGCAGCCCGTTGGGGGAGGGCGAGCAGTACTTC.

This clone qualifies as medium-sized (0.01 to 0.1%). The V gene is TRBV6-1, the J gene TRBJ1-6, with 7 bases that match TRBD1. Germline-derived CDR1 and CDR2 are MNHNS and SASEGT. V trimming: 7 bases; J trimming: 11 bases; junction bases outside the gene matches: 8. This CDR3 spans 13 amino acids. As DNA, the CDR3 is TGTGCCAGCATTATGACAGGGAGCACACCCCTCCACTTT. Translating gives CASIMTGSTPLHF.

This chain joins TRBV4-3 and TRBJ1-1; 7 nucleotides line up with TRBD1. Looked up from germline, CDR1 is LGHNA and CDR2 is YSLEER. V shed 2 bases, J shed 7 bases, and the junction held 10 bases outside the gene matches. The CDR3 consists of 15 residues. In DNA form, the CDR3 reads TGCGCCAGCAGCCAACAGGACAGGACCCAATTTGAAGCTTTCTTT. Translating gives CASSQQDRTQFEAFF.

The V gene is TRBV6-8, the J gene TRBJ1-1; 7 nucleotides agree with TRBD1. The germline gives CDR1 MNHGY, CDR2 SAAAGT. Trimming at V came to 3 bases and at J to 7 bases, leaving 11 bases not matched to a gene. The CDR3 extends over 15 amino acids. In DNA form, the CDR3 reads TGTGCCAGCAGTTATAGGGGGCGCCCCTCGGATGAAGCTTTCTTT. It encodes CASSYRGRPSDEAFF.

The chain joins TRBV5-4 to TRBJ2-5; D ambiguous. Germline V gives CDR1 SGHNT, CDR2 YYREEE (reference sequence). V lost 2 bases and J 1 base, leaving 9 bases between the germline ends. CDR3 length equals 14 residues. The CDR3 loop is CASSFPGLQETQYF. In DNA, the CDR3 is TGTGCCAGCAGCTTCCCGGGCCTCCAAGAGACCCAGTACTTC.